What follows are 10 T cell receptor beta chains derived from one specimen sequenced in a study of blood T cells in healthy people across ages (dated by TCRdb to the mid-2010s). To prepare the library, 5' RACE was applied. The listed sequencing device is Illumina HiSeq 2500. A second PCR of roughly 7 to 11 cycles was performed with a sample-barcoded 5' primer and a J-beta primer mix. TCRdb ran its own pipeline on the public reads, namely fastp trimming at Q25 and MiXCR clone calling, and kept in-frame beta chains. A single entry per CDR3 protein holds the most common genes and DNA from its merged rows. This sample comprises over 600,000 distinct CDR3 sequences, around 21% of them detected only once. The biggest ten clones account for approximately 3.6% of the sample. The sample taken for sequencing was blood. Receptors originate from a man between 65 and 79 years old in good health.

The CDR3 protein is CASSLSGTSGNEQFF. DNA of the CDR3: TGTGCCAGCAGTTTATCGGGGACTAGTGGCAATGAGCAGTTCTTC. V gene TRBV27 combines with J gene TRBJ2-1; 8 bases map to TRBD2. CDR3 length equals 15 residues. J gave up 6 bases and V 0 bases, and 4 bases lay outside the gene matches. The germline V gene has CDR1 MNHEY and CDR2 SMNVEV (reference sequence).

The sample holds many counts of this clonotype. The chain combines TRBV30 with TRBJ2-3; the match to TRBD2 covers 14 bases. This CDR3 contains 16 residues. Germline trimming cut 3 bases from V and 4 bases from J; bases unmatched to any gene: 6. Germline values: CDR1 GTSNPN, CDR2 SVGIG (reference sequence). The CDR3 spells CAWRAPGLAGADTQYF. The CDR3 nucleotides read TGTGCCTGGAGAGCCCCGGGACTAGCGGGAGCAGATACGCAGTATTTT. Variable domain in full (rest from reference TRBV30 and TRBJ2-3): SQTIHQWPATLVQPVGSPLSLECTVEGTSNPNLYWYRQAAGRGLQLLFYSVGIGQISSEVPQNLSASRPQDRQFILSSKKLLLSDSGFYLCAWRAPGLAGADTQYFGPGTRLTVL.

The CDR3 here is CASTPRGIFGANVLTF. CDR3 in DNA: TGTGCCAGCACCCCCAGGGGAATCTTCGGGGCCAACGTCCTGACTTTC. This chain links TRBV5-6 with TRBJ2-6; possible D gene TRBD1, 6 bases. The germline V gene encodes CDR1 SGHDT and CDR2 YYEEEE. V lost 6 bases and J 4 bases, leaving 17 bases between the germline ends. The CDR3 loop spans 16 amino acids.

The chain combines TRBV20-1 with TRBJ1-6; tentative D call: TRBD1 (5 bases). This CDR3 contains 17 residues. V was shortened by 0 bases and J by 3 bases, with 15 bases between the two germline ends. Germline lookup yields CDR1 DFQATT and CDR2 SNEGSKA (reference sequence). The CDR3 nucleotides are TGCAGTGCTAGAGATTCCCCGACAGAAGGCTATAATTCACCCCTCCACTTT. Translation gives CSARDSPTEGYNSPLHF.

This clonotype was counted a few times. This chain links TRBV28 with TRBJ2-5; D gene uncertain. Trimming stripped 3 bases from V and 1 base from J, with 12 bases between. The germline V gene has CDR1 MDHEN and CDR2 SYDVKM. The CDR3 extends over 15 amino acids. CDR3 in DNA: TGTGCCAGCAGTTTGCGCGGCTCCCCCCAAGAGACCCAGTACTTC. It is translated as CASSLRGSPQETQYF.

This rearrangement joins TRBV10-3 to TRBJ1-4; TRBD1 is a possible D gene (6 bases). V lost 3 bases to trimming and J lost 9 bases, with 20 bases between them. Germline CDR1 is ENHRY and CDR2 is SYGVKD. The CDR3 is made up of 16 amino acids. For the CDR3, the DNA is TGTGCCATCAGTGATCCAGGGACAAGTCCCGGCAAAAAACTGTTTTTT. Its protein product is CAISDPGTSPGKKLFF.

This chain links TRBV3-1 with TRBJ1-1, with D maybe TRBD1 (5 bases). The CDR3 totals 12 residues. Germline V CDR1 and CDR2: LGHDT, YNNKEL (reference sequence). V was clipped by 1 base and J by 8 bases, with 8 bases between them. CDR3 sequence reads: CASSQVSGEAFF. Here the CDR3 DNA reads TGTGCCAGCAGCCAAGTCTCAGGGGAAGCTTTCTTT.

The V gene is TRBV7-9, the J gene TRBJ2-3; 7 nucleotides line up with TRBD2. There are 16 residues in the CDR3. CDR1 is SEHNR, CDR2 FQNEAQ, per germline (reference sequence). V lost 1 base to trimming and J lost 4 bases; unmatched junction nucleotides: 8. CDR3 protein: CASSLERGSLADTQYF. CDR3 DNA: TGTGCCAGCAGCTTAGAACGCGGGAGCCTTGCAGATACGCAGTATTTT.

This clonotype has just a few counts. This chain joins TRBV20-1 and TRBJ2-3; TRBD1 is a possible D gene (5 bases). Germline assignment: CDR1 DFQATT and CDR2 SNEGSKA (reference sequence). The CDR3 loop spans 14 amino acids. Trimming cost V 3 bases and J 0 bases, with 10 bases left between them. CDR3 region: CSASRGGSTDTQYF. CDR3 sequence (DNA): TGCAGTGCTAGTAGGGGCGGAAGCACAGATACGCAGTATTTT.

Concerning this clonotype: This sequence may be a read error, since a much larger clone differs from it by one base. This chain uses TRBV6-2 or TRBV6-3 with TRBJ2-5; 9 bases agree with TRBD2. TRBJ2-1 matches the DNA end more closely, so the J call is doubtful. The CDR3 has 17 residues. Germline V gives CDR1 MNHEY, CDR2 SVGEGT. CDR3 protein: CASSYSPTSGLYDEQFF. DNA for the CDR3: TGTGCCAGCAGTTACTCCCCGACTAGCGGCCTTTACGATGAGCAGTTCTTC.